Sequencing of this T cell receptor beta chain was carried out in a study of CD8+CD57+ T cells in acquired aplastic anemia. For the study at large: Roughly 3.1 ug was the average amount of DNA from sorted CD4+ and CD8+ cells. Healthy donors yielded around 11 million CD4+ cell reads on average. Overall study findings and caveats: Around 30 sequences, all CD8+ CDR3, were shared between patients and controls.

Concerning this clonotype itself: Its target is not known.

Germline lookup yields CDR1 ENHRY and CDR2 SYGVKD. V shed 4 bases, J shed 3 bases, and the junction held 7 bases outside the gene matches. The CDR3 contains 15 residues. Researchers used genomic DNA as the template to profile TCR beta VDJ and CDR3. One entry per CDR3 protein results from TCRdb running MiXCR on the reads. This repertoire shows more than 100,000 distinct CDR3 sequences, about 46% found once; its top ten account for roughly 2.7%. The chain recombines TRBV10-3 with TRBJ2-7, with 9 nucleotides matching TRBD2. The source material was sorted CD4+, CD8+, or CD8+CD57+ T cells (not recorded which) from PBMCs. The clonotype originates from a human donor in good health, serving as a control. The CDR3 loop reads CAISGSSGTDYEQYF. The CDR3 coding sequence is TGTGCCATCAGTGGATCTAGCGGGACTGACTACGAGCAGTACTTC.